This T cell receptor (beta chain) was documented in a study of tumor and adjacent non-tumor tissue in lung cancer. Study results and caveats: In normal lung, the top 100 clones were significantly more dominant than in tumor. Tumor tissue had significantly higher TCR diversity than normal lung.

The CDR3 has 14 amino acids. The germline CDR1 and CDR2 sequences are MDHEN and SYDVKM. The library came from three nested PCR rounds adapted from ARM-PCR protocols. TCRdb re-analysed the multiplex PCR reads in MiXCR, keeping a single row per CDR3 protein. The sample contains fewer than 75,000 distinct CDR3 sequences, under 80% of which appear only once. No cell sorting was done before RNA was extracted from the tissue. Distant lung tissue was collected more than 3 cm away from the tumor edge. Between August and November 2014, newly diagnosed, chemotherapy-naive lung cancer patients underwent thoracic surgery in China. Concerning this clonotype itself: Antigen unknown. The junction and the germline gene differ at one end; a read error may be behind it.

This TCR came from a man between 60 and 70 years old with non-small cell lung cancer. V gene TRBV28 combines with J gene TRBJ2-7, with 7 bases lining up with TRBD1. The sequenced sample consisted of distant non-tumor lung tissue. As DNA, the CDR3 is TGTGCCAGCAGTTTAAGGGACAGACACTACAAGCAGTACTTC. This sequence encodes CASSLRDRHYKQYF.